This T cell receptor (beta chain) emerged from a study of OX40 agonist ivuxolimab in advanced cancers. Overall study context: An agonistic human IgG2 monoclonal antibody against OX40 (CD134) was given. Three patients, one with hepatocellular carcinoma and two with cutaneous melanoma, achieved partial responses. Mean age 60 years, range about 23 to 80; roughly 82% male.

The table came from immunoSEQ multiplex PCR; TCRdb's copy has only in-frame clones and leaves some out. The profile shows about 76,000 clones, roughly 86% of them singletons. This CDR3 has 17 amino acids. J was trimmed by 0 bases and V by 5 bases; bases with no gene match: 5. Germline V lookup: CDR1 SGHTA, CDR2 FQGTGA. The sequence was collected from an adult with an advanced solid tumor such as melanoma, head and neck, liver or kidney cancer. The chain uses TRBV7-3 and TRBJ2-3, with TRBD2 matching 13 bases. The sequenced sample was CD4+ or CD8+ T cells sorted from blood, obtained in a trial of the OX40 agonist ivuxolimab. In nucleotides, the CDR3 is TGTGCCAGCAGCCCCGGGACTAGCGGGGTGAGCACAGATACGCAGTATTTT. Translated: CASSPGTSGVSTDTQYF.